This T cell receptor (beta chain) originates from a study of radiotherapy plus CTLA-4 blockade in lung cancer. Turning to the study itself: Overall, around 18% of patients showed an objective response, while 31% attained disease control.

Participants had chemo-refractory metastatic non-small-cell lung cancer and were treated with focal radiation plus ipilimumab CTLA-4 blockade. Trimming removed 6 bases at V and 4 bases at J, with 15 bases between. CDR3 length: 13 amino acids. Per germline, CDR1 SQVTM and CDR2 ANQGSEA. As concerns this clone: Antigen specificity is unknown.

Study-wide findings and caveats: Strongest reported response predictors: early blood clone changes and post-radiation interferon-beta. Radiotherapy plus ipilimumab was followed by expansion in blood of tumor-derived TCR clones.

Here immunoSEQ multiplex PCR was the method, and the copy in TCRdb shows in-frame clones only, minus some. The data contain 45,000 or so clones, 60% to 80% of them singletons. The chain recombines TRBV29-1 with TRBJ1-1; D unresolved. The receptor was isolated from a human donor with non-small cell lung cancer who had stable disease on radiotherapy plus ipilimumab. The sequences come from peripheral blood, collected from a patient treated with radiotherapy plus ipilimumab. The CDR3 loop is CSVLSGPSTEAFF. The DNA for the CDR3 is TGCAGCGTATTAAGTGGGCCCAGCACTGAAGCTTTCTTT.